One TCR beta chain is described in this entry. Its antigen remains unknown. Quantitative molecular-barcoded 5'-RACE generated the TCR beta libraries. TCRdb called the 5' RACE reads again in MiXCR, with one record for every CDR3 protein. This sample has 250,000 or so distinct CDR3 sequences, with more than 20% found just once. Germline V gene lookup returns CDR1 KGHSH and CDR2 LQKENI. J gave up 11 bases and V 3 bases, and 8 bases lay outside the gene matches. The CDR3 is 13 residues long. The data were obtained in a study of CD8 T cells in ankylosing spondylitis. General study findings and limits: With a CD8+ phenotype, disease-linked clones were relatively rare in peripheral blood. Significant enrichment of disease-linked clones was reported in matched ankylosing spondylitis synovial fluid.

Sequencing was performed on blood, either unsorted or a sorted T cell fraction (not recorded which). The TCR was taken from a male donor with ankylosing spondylitis or in good health (not recorded which). The chain carries TRBV18 and TRBJ2-7, with TRBD1 matching 9 bases. The CDR3 bases are TGTGCCAGCTCACCCCTCCGGGACAGGGAAAAGTACTTC. Protein: CASSPLRDREKYF.